This T cell receptor (beta chain) was retrieved from a study of T-cell reconstitution after alpha-beta-depleted transplantation in children. This clonotype was counted at least ten times. Its antigen is not known. TCRbeta library preparation incorporated unique molecular identifiers. TCRdb redid the calling of the PCR reads with MiXCR, one entry per CDR3 protein. The repertoire holds over 120,000 distinct CDR3 sequences, with about 9% as singletons. V was pared by 4 bases and J by 4 bases, with 16 bases between. The CDR3 consists of 16 residues. CDR1 and CDR2 from the germline V gene are SEHNR and FQNEAQ (reference sequence). Study-wide results and limits: It was newly produced T cells that mostly accounted for T-cell counts and diversity one year after transplant. Some patients' high day-60 TCRbeta diversity was traced to surviving recipient T cells and thymic progenitors.

The chain employs TRBV7-9 and TRBJ1-4; D is unresolved. Here the sequenced sample was PBMCs, mostly from graft donor cells, taken 180 days after TCRalphabeta/CD19-depleted stem cell transplant. The TCR originated in a female patient between 2 and 10 years old who had a stem cell transplant for congenital amegakaryocytic thrombocytopenia, so the T cells may come from the graft donor. CDR3 in DNA: TGTGCCAGCAGCTCAAACAGTTTCTGGGATAATGAAAAACTGTTTTTT. Amino acid sequence: CASSSNSFWDNEKLFF. Using reference TRBV7-9 and TRBJ1-4 for the parts outside the CDR3, the full variable domain is DTGVSQNPRHKITKRGQNVTFRCDPISEHNRLYWYRQTLGQGPEFLTYFQNEAQLEKSRLLSDRFSAERPKGSFSTLEIQRTEQGDSAMYLCASSSNSFWDNEKLFFGSGTQLSVL.